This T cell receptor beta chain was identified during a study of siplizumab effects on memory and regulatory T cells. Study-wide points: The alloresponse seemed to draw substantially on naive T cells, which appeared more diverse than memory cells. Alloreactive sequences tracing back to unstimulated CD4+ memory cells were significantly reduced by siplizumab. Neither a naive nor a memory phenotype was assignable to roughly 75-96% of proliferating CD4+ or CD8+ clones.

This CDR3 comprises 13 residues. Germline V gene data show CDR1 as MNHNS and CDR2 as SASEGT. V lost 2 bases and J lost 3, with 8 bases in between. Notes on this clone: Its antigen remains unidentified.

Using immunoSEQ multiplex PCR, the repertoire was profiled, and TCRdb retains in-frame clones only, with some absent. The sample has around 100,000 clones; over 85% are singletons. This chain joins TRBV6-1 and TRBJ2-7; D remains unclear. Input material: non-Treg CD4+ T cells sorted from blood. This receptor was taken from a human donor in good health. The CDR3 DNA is TGTGCCAGCAGTGAAAACTTCCGCTACGAGCAGTACTTC. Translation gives CASSENFRYEQYF.